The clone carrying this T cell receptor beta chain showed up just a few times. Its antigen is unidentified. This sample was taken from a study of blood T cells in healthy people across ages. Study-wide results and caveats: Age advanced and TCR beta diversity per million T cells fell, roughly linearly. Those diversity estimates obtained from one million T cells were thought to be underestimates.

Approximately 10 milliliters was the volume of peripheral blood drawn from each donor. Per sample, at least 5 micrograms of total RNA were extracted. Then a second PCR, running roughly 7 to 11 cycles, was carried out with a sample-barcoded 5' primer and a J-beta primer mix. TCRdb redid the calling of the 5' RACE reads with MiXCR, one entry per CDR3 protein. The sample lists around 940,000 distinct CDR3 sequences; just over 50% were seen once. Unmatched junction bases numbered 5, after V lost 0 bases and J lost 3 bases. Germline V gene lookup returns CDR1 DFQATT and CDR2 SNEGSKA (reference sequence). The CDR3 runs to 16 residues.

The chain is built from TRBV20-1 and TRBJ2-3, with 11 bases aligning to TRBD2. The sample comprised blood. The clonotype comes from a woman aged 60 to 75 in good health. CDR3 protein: CSAREPTSGTTDTQYF. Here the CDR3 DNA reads TGCAGTGCTAGAGAGCCGACTAGCGGGACTACAGATACGCAGTATTTT.